The 20 T cell receptor beta chains reported below all come from one sample, sequenced in a study of shared clonotypes between healthy human individuals. Sequenced by immunoSEQ multiplex PCR; TCRdb stores in-frame clones only, minus some. The data show roughly 2.2 million clones, just under 95% seen once. Sequenced material: naive CD4+ T cells from PBMCs. Subset defined: CD45RA+ positively selected. These receptor sequences come from a man aged 18 to 29 in good health. Some clones in this sample may be carry-over from other donors' samples.

V usage is TRBV28 and J usage is TRBJ1-3, with D uncertain. The CDR3 sequence is 14 residues long. Trimming took off 3 bases at V and 0 bases at J, with 6 bases between the two ends. Germline lookup yields CDR1 MDHEN and CDR2 SYDVKM. For the CDR3, the DNA is TGTGCCAGCAGTTTTCAGCTCTCTGGAAACACCATATATTTT. Protein: CASSFQLSGNTIYF.

The rearrangement links TRBV7-2 to TRBJ2-5, with TRBD2 identical over 10 bases. This CDR3 region has 16 residues. V dropped 1 base and J dropped 5; count of bases not matched to a gene: 7. The germline V gene has CDR1 SGHTA and CDR2 FQGNSA. The CDR3 sequence: CASSLGLAGVMETQYF. The CDR3 DNA reads as TGTGCCAGCAGCTTAGGGCTAGCGGGGGTTATGGAGACCCAGTACTTC.

The chain employs TRBV9 and TRBJ2-5, with 11 bases matching TRBD2. Germline V lookup: CDR1 SGDLS, CDR2 YYNGEE. The CDR3 totals 14 residues. Trimming at V came to 3 bases and at J to 5 bases, leaving 3 bases not matched to a gene. The CDR3 DNA is TGTGCCAGCAGCGAACTAGCGGGAGTGGAGACCCAGTACTTC. This sequence encodes CASSELAGVETQYF.

The gene calls are TRBV9 and TRBJ2-7, with D possibly TRBD1 on 5 matching bases. V was shortened by 0 bases and J by 3 bases, with 13 bases between the two germline ends. CDR1 and CDR2 from the germline V gene are SGDLS and YYNGEE. The CDR3 has 15 amino acids. The CDR3 protein is CASSVAPGLGYEQYF. Written as DNA, the CDR3 is TGTGCCAGCAGCGTAGCCCCAGGGCTGGGCTACGAGCAGTACTTC.

The V gene is TRBV2, the J gene TRBJ2-1; 8 nucleotides line up with TRBD1. CDR1 SNHLY and CDR2 FYNNEI come from the germline V gene. The CDR3 runs to 12 residues. V shed 8 bases, J shed 10 bases, and the junction held 7 bases outside the gene matches. The CDR3 bases are TGTGCCAGCGTGGCAGGGGGCAGGGAGCAGTTCTTC. Translation: CASVAGGREQFF.

A note on this clone: The sample contains more than one DNA sequence encoding this CDR3. The chain employs TRBV5-4 and TRBJ2-7; D remains ambiguous. V was pared by 4 bases and J by 0 bases, with 2 bases between. The CDR3 consists of 11 residues. Germline CDR1 SGHNT, CDR2 YYREEE (reference sequence). The CDR3 loop is CASSSSYEQYF. As DNA, the CDR3 is TGTGCCAGCAGCAGCTCCTACGAGCAGTACTTC.

The V call is TRBV5-6, the J call TRBJ1-1; D is unresolved. The germline V gene encodes CDR1 SGHDT and CDR2 YYEEEE. V lost 4 bases and J 5 bases, leaving 15 bases between the germline ends. The length of the CDR3 is 14 residues. DNA of the CDR3: TGTGCCAGCAGCCAAGGGTGGTTGGGAACTGAAGCTTTCTTT. This translates into CASSQGWLGTEAFF.

The CDR3 coding sequence is TGTGCCAGCATCCTGGGGCGGGGAACCTACGAGCAGTACTTC. Translation: CASILGRGTYEQYF. This chain uses TRBV28 with TRBJ2-7; D may be TRBD2 (6 bases). V lost 7 bases, J lost 2 bases, and 15 bases lay in between. The germline V gene encodes CDR1 MDHEN and CDR2 SYDVKM. This CDR3 contains 14 residues.

This chain joins TRBV2 and TRBJ2-7, with a weak D call TRBD1 (6 bases). Germline CDR1 SNHLY, CDR2 FYNNEI. The ends were cut back, 6 bases at V and 0 bases at J, with 12 bases in the middle. The CDR3 has 14 residues. The CDR3 here is CASRTDRSSYEQYF. CDR3 sequence (DNA): TGTGCCAGCAGGACTGACAGGAGCTCCTACGAGCAGTACTTC.

The V call is TRBV10-3, the J call TRBJ1-1; 8 bases line up with TRBD1. CDR1 is ENHRY, CDR2 SYGVKD, per germline. Trimming at V came to 3 bases and at J to 5 bases, leaving 5 bases not matched to a gene. The CDR3 is made up of 14 amino acids. In DNA form, the CDR3 reads TGTGCCATCAGTGATCCGGACAGGGTGACTGAAGCTTTCTTT. Residues: CAISDPDRVTEAFF.

J is TRBJ2-1 and V is TRBV7-2; 8 nucleotides align to TRBD2. The V gene's germline CDR1 is SGHTA and CDR2 FQGNSA. This CDR3 is built from 16 residues. V shed 5 bases and J 1 base; nucleotides not matched to a gene: 7. The DNA for the CDR3 is TGTGCCAGCAGCCCGAGGAGCGGGAGTTCCTACAATGAGCAGTTCTTC. This gives the protein CASSPRSGSSYNEQFF.

The CDR3 sequence is CAWSLLAGGQFF. CDR3 DNA: TGTGCCTGGAGCCTTCTAGCGGGAGGGCAGTTCTTC. The V call is TRBV30, the J call TRBJ2-1; the match to TRBD2 covers 11 bases. The CDR3 extends over 12 amino acids. The V segment lost 3 bases and the J segment 12 bases; nucleotides outside the gene matches: 4. Germline V CDR1 and CDR2: GTSNPN, SVGIG (reference sequence).

J is TRBJ2-7 and V is TRBV2; 9 nucleotides agree with TRBD1. Germline values: CDR1 SNHLY, CDR2 FYNNEI. V lost 8 bases to trimming and J lost 5 bases; unmatched junction nucleotides: 10. This CDR3 is 14 amino acids long. The CDR3 spells CASESRDRVHEQYF. In nucleotides, the CDR3 is TGTGCCAGCGAATCCCGGGACAGGGTCCACGAGCAGTACTTC.

V usage is TRBV2 and J usage is TRBJ2-7; tentatively, D is TRBD2 (6 bases). Germline CDR1 is SNHLY and CDR2 is FYNNEI. V lost 10 bases and J lost 4, with 11 bases in between. The CDR3 is 11 residues long. The CDR3 region has the DNA TGTGCCACCTCGCGGGAATACGAGCAGTACTTC. Amino acid sequence: CATSREYEQYF.

This chain connects TRBV11-2 to TRBJ1-2, with unresolved D. The CDR3 is 13 amino acids. The V gene lost 4 bases and the J gene lost 8 bases, with 14 bases spanning the gap. Germline loops: CDR1 SGHAT, CDR2 FQNNGV. The CDR3: CASSSSPGRGYTF. For the CDR3, the DNA is TGTGCCAGCAGCTCAAGCCCGGGCAGAGGCTACACCTTC.

The chain recombines TRBV7-2 with TRBJ2-3; 9 positions match TRBD2. The germline gives CDR1 SGHTA, CDR2 FQGNSA. Trimming at V came to 5 bases and at J to 2 bases, leaving 5 bases not matched to a gene. This CDR3 is 15 amino acids long. The CDR3 sequence is CASSVTSGDTDTQYF. CDR3 DNA sequence: TGTGCCAGCAGCGTGACTAGCGGAGACACAGATACGCAGTATTTT.

The chain employs TRBV10-3 and TRBJ2-6; D remains unclear. This CDR3 is built from 17 residues. Deletions cut 10 bases from V and 2 bases from J, with 21 bases between. Germline assignment: CDR1 ENHRY and CDR2 SYGVKD. The CDR3 loop reads CATSRFTPETGANVLTF. CDR3 DNA sequence: TGTGCCACCTCCCGTTTTACGCCCGAAACTGGGGCCAACGTCCTGACTTTC.

Only one count was recorded for this clone. The V and J genes are TRBV5-1 and TRBJ1-2, with 11 bases lining up with TRBD1. The germline gives CDR1 SGHRS, CDR2 YFSETQ. The V gene end was trimmed by 3 bases and the J gene end by 8 bases; junction bases not matched to a gene: 9. This CDR3 is 15 amino acids long. For the CDR3, the DNA is TGCGCCAGCAGCTCCTACTTGGACAGGGGGCAGGGCTACACCTTC. This translates into CASSSYLDRGQGYTF.

The chain is built from TRBV5-1 and TRBJ2-5; TRBD2 is a possible D gene (5 bases). This CDR3 has 16 residues. The germline V gene has CDR1 SGHRS and CDR2 YFSETQ. The V end was cut by 0 bases, the J end by 4 bases, with 16 bases between. Here the CDR3 reads CASSLVGEGFGETQYF. DNA for the CDR3: TGCGCCAGCAGCTTGGTAGGCGAGGGTTTTGGAGAGACCCAGTACTTC. Full variable domain (missing parts from reference TRBV5-1 and TRBJ2-5): KAGVTQTPRYLIKTRGQQVTLSCSPISGHRSVSWYQQTPGQGLQFLFEYFSETQRNKGNFPGRFSGRQFSNSRSEMNVSTLELGDSALYLCASSLVGEGFGETQYFGPGTRLLVL.

J is TRBJ2-5 and V is TRBV5-4; the D gene could be TRBD1 or TRBD2 (6 bases each). From germline, CDR1 is SGHNT and CDR2 YYREEE (reference sequence). V gave up 0 bases and J gave up 4 bases, with 16 bases separating them. The CDR3 sequence is 16 residues long. CDR3 sequence reads: CASSLAGAGKGETQYF. The CDR3 nucleotides read TGTGCCAGCAGCTTGGCGGGGGCAGGGAAGGGAGAGACCCAGTACTTC.